A selection of T cell receptor beta chains follows, all from one sample in a study of blood T cells in healthy people across ages. TCRdb used MiXCR to reprocess the 5' RACE reads, holding one entry per CDR3 protein. The table shows approximately 850,000 distinct CDR3 sequences, with under 55% occurring only once. The material sequenced was blood. These receptors originate from a man in his fifties or sixties in good health. Both conserved end residues are part of each CDR3. The order of the fields is J gene, D gene, clone size, V gene, CDR3 protein, CDR3 DNA. A D gene is named only where the DNA matches it firmly. Expanded clones are given a class, and other clones once, few, many or no size at all.

TRBJ2-3,TRBD1,.,TRBV10-2,CASSEVGQGLDTQYF,TGCGCCAGCAGTGAGGTCGGACAGGGTTTGGATACGCAGTATTTT
TRBJ2-3,.,once,TRBV20-1,CSAVGDLEDTQYF,TGCAGTGCTGTCGGGGACCTCGAGGATACGCAGTATTTT
TRBJ1-2,.,.,TRBV20-1,CSAREQPGTLGGYTF,TGCAGTGCTAGAGAGCAGCCCGGGACTTTGGGCGGCTACACCTTC
TRBJ2-7,.,once,TRBV5-1,CASSTGQKQGEQYF,TGCGCCAGCAGCACCGGACAGAAACAAGGCGAGCAGTACTTC
TRBJ2-1,TRBD2,.,TRBV4-2,CASSRHGTSGNNEQFF,TGTGCCAGCAGCCGGCACGGGACTAGCGGCAACAATGAGCAGTTCTTC
TRBJ2-7,TRBD2,.,TRBV10-3,CAISESSGAYNEQYF,TGTGCCATCAGTGAGTCTAGCGGGGCCTACAACGAGCAGTACTTC
TRBJ2-3,.,.,TRBV12-3/TRBV12-4,CASSLCGDTQYF,TGTGCCAGCAGTTTGTGCGGAGATACGCAGTATTTT
TRBJ1-6,TRBD1,once,TRBV12-3/TRBV12-4,CASSPRTGSPYNSPLHF,TGTGCCAGCAGTCCCCGGACAGGTTCCCCCTATAATTCACCCCTCCACTTT
TRBJ2-7,.,.,TRBV24-1,CATTTRSAGCEQYF,TGTGCCACCACCACGCGAAGCGCTGGCTGCGAGCAGTACTTC
TRBJ1-1,.,once,TRBV4-3,CASSQDPVPTDRVNTEAFF,TGCGCCAGCAGCCAAGATCCAGTACCTACGGACAGAGTGAACACTGAAGCTTTCTTT
TRBJ2-3,TRBD2,.,TRBV13,CASSPTGLRGGVDTQYF,TGTGCCAGCAGCCCTACTGGTTTGCGGGGGGGCGTAGATACGCAGTATTTT
TRBJ1-1,.,.,TRBV7-9,CASSLGLGAGTEAFF,TGTGCCAGCAGCTTAGGATTAGGGGCAGGCACTGAAGCTTTCTTT
TRBJ2-5,.,.,TRBV24-1,CATSATGQRGQYF,TGTGCCACCAGTGCTACAGGACAACGAGGGCAGTACTTC
TRBJ2-3,.,few,TRBV4-1,CASSQVLGQADTQYF,TGCGCCAGCAGCCAAGTACTGGGGCAGGCAGATACGCAGTATTTT
TRBJ1-5,TRBD1,.,TRBV7-2,CASSLGDSYNQPQHF,TGTGCCAGCAGCTTAGGGGACAGCTATAATCAGCCCCAGCATTTT
TRBJ1-1,TRBD1,few,TRBV9,CASSPRDSTSRSEAFF,TGTGCCAGCAGCCCCAGGGACAGCACTAGTAGGTCTGAAGCTTTCTTT